This T cell receptor beta chain was found in a study of cytomegalovirus exposure and HLA in healthy donors (TCRdb year 2017). Regarding the study in general: According to an earlier analysis of a few hundred of the donors, about 179 million T cells yielded 90 million to 130 million unique TCR beta sequences and 250 to 350 Gb of sequence data. The aim of the study was to test whether cataloging public T cell receptors could identify signatures of past pathogen exposure. Genome-wide SNP genotypes for about 65% of the 666 donors were used in a later genetic analysis, which treated that subset as a discovery cohort. The study profiled the T cell repertoires of approximately 700 subjects by immunosequencing and related them to cytomegalovirus serostatus. Every discovery cohort repertoire had been produced on one sequencing platform. HLA typing included class I and class II loci at four-digit resolution. A later analysis re-examined previously published TCR beta repertoires from several hundred donors and added high-resolution HLA genotyping to investigate patterns of TCR occurrence. Besides the first cohort of roughly 660 subjects, a separate validation cohort made up of over a hundred different subjects was used. About 280 gigabases of sequencing data and approximately 85 million unique TCR sequences were included in an early release covering 550 to 650 HLA-typed donors. In the later analysis, no new phenotypic data were used to find candidate immune exposures; instead, reliance was placed on TCR beta sequences and their occurrence across donors. To predict cytomegalovirus infection status, the study brought together high-throughput TCR immunosequencing, statistical association of individual TCRs with disease status, and machine learning. Roughly 5 DR-DQ haplotypes were handled as single units for association and clustering, since linkage in the cohort was strong. Donor age, sex, ethnicity and CMV serostatus were compiled together with the repertoire data. To decide whether each TCR beta V gene segment behaved as functional or pseudogenic, an earlier analysis of fewer than 750 of the donors relied on high-throughput TCR beta sequencing. The number of donors typed differed by locus, with about 629-640 for A, B, C, DRB1 and DQB1, around 500 for DQA1, 600 to 610 for DPA1, and about 450 for DPB1. On average, roughly 250,000 unique TCR beta nucleotide sequences were sequenced per donor among some 420 genotyped donors of the cohort, with 15% to 20% of those sequences being non-productive. The genetic ancestry cluster associated with self-reported Caucasian donors included approximately 85% of the roughly 400 genotyped donors.

The library was produced with the immunoSEQ multiplex PCR assay. A mixture of 60 forward primers for TCR Vbeta segments and 13 reverse primers for TCR Jbeta segments was used in the multiplex PCR. A multiplex PCR assay on genomic DNA amplified the CDR3 region of rearranged TCR beta genes. Amplified TCR beta libraries were sequenced as 87-base-pair reads on the Illumina HiSeq System. In the original analysis: A later analysis tallied tens of millions of unique TCR beta chains across the 666 repertoires, and approximately 11 million of those chains were shared by two or more donors. A nearest-neighbor algorithm error-corrected the raw reads and collapsed the reads into unique sequences, merging closely related sequences to remove PCR and sequencing errors. Alignment of CDR3 sequences to IMGT reference sequences was used to assign V, D and J gene segments. For a sequence to be retained, a match of at least six nucleotides was required to both a V gene segment and a J gene segment. Rearrangements were classified as productive when the CDR3 lacked stop codons and remained in frame with V and J, and all other rearrangements were classified as non-productive. Following IMGT convention, CDR3 was defined as the stretch from the second conserved V-encoded cysteine to the conserved J-encoded phenylalanine. Sequences without an unambiguous match to a single V gene segment were excluded from the earlier analysis of about 600 of the donors. In an earlier analysis of approximately 590 of the donors, V segments were called functional above 56.7% productive rearrangements and were called segregating when the between-donor standard deviation exceeded 5%. A statistical classification framework was built for diagnosing cytomegalovirus status from the catalog of TCR beta chain sequences. In a later analysis, TCR nucleotide sequences were compared against IMGT/GENE-DB human TR gene sequences so that V and J genes could be assigned. The TCRdist pipeline was used in a later analysis to assign CDR3 sequences and most-parsimonious VDJ recombination scenarios. In a later analysis, every TCR beta chain was defined by the combination of its CDR3 amino acid sequence and its V-gene family, and reads without a unique V-gene family were dropped. In a later analysis, fewer than 600 highly shared, low-generation-probability nucleotide sequences were removed to address suspected cross-contamination and a sequencing artifact. A later analysis calculated a clonal expansion index for each public chain from normalized within-repertoire ranks of inferred template counts. A later analysis computed generation probabilities with a VDJ recombination model fitted to out-of-frame rearrangements, and checked the results against IGoR. In a later analysis, TCR-TCR, TCR-HLA and TCR-CMV co-occurrence was scored with hypergeometric tests, and a repertoire-size bias correction was applied to TCR pairs. False discovery rates were estimated in a later analysis by permuting HLA or CMV assignments 20 times. In a later analysis, co-occurring TCRs were grouped using DBSCAN, with TCRdist sequence similarity added in when clustering inside HLA-allele-positive subsets. Repertoires with fewer than 30,000 or more than 120,000 public chains were left out of co-occurrence clustering, as were four to six repertoires with anomalous nucleotide sharing. This is the immuneACCESS table as TCRdb keeps it, with only in-frame sequences that have V and J called. A part of the clones is gone; compared with another copy, unresolved V genes explain less than half, and the rest is unexplained. D and trimming come from the DNA, and the V and J calls and clone size come from that table. Counted in this sample were approximately 190,000 clones; about 90% of them appeared once. The ten largest clonotypes hold about 1.1% of the sample.

The cohort consisted of 600 or so healthy bone marrow donors. At the time of sampling, all cohort members were nominally healthy, though unrecorded immune exposures were likely present. The donor tested CMV seronegative and was one of the 352 seronegative cohort members. A peripheral blood sample was collected from each donor, and TCR beta sequencing was performed on peripheral blood mononuclear cells. The Qiagen DNeasy Blood Extraction Kit was used to extract genomic DNA from the blood cell samples. Concerning this clone: Which antigen it targets is not known. The input lacks base qualities; no much larger clone sits a single base away.

Here is what the overall study found, with its caveats: In a later analysis, several top co-occurrence clusters were reported to appear linked to parvovirus B19, influenza, CMV and Epstein-Barr virus. A further reported finding was that TCR beta sequences accurately predicted the HLA-A and HLA-B alleles for most subjects in the first cohort. This cohort had only TCR beta chains sequenced, and the lack of alpha or paired-chain data limited which features could be detected. At a false discovery rate of 0.05, a later analysis linked about 16,000 TCR beta sequences to specific HLA alleles. In a later analysis, most CMV-associated TCR beta chains were found to appear HLA-restricted, with HLA associations seemingly driven largely by CMV exposure. Assigning TCR associations to individual alleles was difficult when HLA alleles, especially DR and DQ, strongly co-occurred. Because HLA typing was unavailable for some donors at each locus, only the typed subset was used in association tests. Over 15 rarely observed V segments, including chromosome 9 orphons, were excluded from the earlier analysis of almost 600 of the donors because counts were too low. In a later genetic analysis, fewer N-insertions in productive TCRs were reported among donors in an Asian-associated ancestry cluster than the roughly 700-donor mean. The authors suggested that the approach could potentially be generalized to other disease states and immunological phenotypes. A later analysis found that TCR association rates varied across HLA loci, with DRB1 alleles showing the most associated TCRs and HLA-C alleles the fewest. An earlier analysis of several hundred of the donors showed that most TCR beta V segments appeared in productive rearrangements either about 87% or about 30% of the time, which broadly matched IMGT annotations. In a later analysis, HLA-associated TCR beta chains showed more clonal expansion and lower generation probabilities than non-associated chains that were equally common. Most TCR sequences were seen in very few donors, while some public TCRs were found in many individuals. A group of highly shared sequence variants was considered likely to be a technical artifact of the sequencing pipeline. The study listed around 160 TCR beta chains as associated with cytomegalovirus. The only immune exposure information available for the cohort was CMV serostatus. In vitro tests confirmed that a few of the cytomegalovirus-associated TCR beta chains recognize cytomegalovirus antigens. The classifier was reported to diagnose cytomegalovirus status with high specificity and sensitivity in both the original and validation cohorts. V-gene and J-gene trimming of TCR beta chains was associated with a missense DCLRE1C variant in a later genetic analysis, and the association was replicated in an independent cohort. Sequencing depth was assumed to be roughly uniform across donors in the presence/absence analyses, though that assumption may not hold. Linkage disequilibrium might explain the correlated functional status among segregating V segments, but an unknown experimental factor could not be ruled out.

This TCR was sampled from a boy between 2 and 10 years old in good health and CMV-seronegative. Sequencing input: PBMCs.

The sequence in DNA is TGTGCCAGTAGTATAATAGGCGGCGTTTACACCTTC. Its translation is CASSIIGGVYTF. The chain is made from TRBV19 and TRBJ1-2, with the D segment identity uncertain. V is pared back by 2 bases and J by 11 bases, with 12 bases lying between the germline termini. The germline V gene (reference sequence) yields LNHDA for CDR1 and SQIVND for CDR2. There are 12 amino acids in the CDR3, from cysteine to phenylalanine inclusive. Kept here is only the CDR3 DNA, which spans 36 bases and is read in frame from base 1.